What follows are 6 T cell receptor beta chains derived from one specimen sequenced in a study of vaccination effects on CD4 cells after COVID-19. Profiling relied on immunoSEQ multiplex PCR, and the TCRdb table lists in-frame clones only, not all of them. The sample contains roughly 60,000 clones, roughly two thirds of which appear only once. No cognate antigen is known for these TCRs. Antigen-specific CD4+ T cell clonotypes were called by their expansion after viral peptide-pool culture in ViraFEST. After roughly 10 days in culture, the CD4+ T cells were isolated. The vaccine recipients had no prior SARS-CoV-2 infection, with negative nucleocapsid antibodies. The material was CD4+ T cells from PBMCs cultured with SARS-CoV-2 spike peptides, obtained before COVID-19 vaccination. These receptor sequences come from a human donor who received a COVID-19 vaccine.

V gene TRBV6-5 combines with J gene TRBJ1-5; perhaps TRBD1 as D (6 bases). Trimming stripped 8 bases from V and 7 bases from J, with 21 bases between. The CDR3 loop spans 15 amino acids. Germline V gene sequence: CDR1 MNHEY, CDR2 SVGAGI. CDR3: CASARRWGAGQPQHF. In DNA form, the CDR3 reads TGTGCCAGCGCCCGGCGATGGGGGGCAGGACAGCCCCAGCATTTT.

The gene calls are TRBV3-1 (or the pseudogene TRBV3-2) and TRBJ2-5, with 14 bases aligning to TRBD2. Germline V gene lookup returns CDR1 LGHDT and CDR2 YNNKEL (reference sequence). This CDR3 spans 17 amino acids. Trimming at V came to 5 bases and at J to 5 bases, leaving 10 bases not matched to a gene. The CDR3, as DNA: TGTGCCAGCAGCGGGACTAGCGGGGGCCCGGCGGGGGAGACCCAGTACTTC. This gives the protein CASSGTSGGPAGETQYF.

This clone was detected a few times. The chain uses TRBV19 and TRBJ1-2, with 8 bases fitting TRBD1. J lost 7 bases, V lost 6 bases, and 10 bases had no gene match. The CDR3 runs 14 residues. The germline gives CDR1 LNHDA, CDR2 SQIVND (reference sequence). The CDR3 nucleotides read TGTGCCAGTAGCCCAACCGGACAGGGACGTGGCTACACCTTC. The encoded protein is CASSPTGQGRGYTF.

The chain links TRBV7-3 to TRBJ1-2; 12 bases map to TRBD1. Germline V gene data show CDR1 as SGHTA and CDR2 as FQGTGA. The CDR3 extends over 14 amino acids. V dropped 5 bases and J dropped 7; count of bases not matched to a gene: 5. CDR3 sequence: CASSVGQGAGGYTF. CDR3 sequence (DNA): TGTGCCAGCAGCGTGGGACAGGGGGCGGGTGGCTACACCTTC.

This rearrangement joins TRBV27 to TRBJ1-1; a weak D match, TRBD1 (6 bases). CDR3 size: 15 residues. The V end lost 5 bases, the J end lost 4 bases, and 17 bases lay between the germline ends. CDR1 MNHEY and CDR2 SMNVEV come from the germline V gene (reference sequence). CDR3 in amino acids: CASSRSTGRSTEAFF. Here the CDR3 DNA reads TGTGCCAGCAGTCGATCGACAGGAAGAAGCACTGAAGCTTTCTTT.

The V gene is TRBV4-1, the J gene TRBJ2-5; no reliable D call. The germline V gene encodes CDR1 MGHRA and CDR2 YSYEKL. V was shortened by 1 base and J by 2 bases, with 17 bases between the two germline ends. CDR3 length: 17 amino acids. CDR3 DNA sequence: TGCGCCAGCAGCCAAGGTCTCACACCTTCGGGTCAAGAGACCCAGTACTTC. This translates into CASSQGLTPSGQETQYF.